This T cell receptor beta chain was found in a study of Ad26.COV2.S vaccination and SARS-CoV-2 variants. The V gene lost 4 bases and the J gene lost 5 bases, with 13 bases spanning the gap. The CDR3 extends over 14 amino acids. Germline assignment: CDR1 KGHDR and CDR2 SFDVKD. Profiled with immunoSEQ multiplex PCR; TCRdb holds only in-frame clones, not every one. This sample has 350,000 to 550,000 clones, with roughly nine tenths found just once. Study-wide points: The TCR-based breadth and depth measures might underestimate overall T cell responses.

This clone showed up just once. Its cognate antigen is unknown. Treatment described: around 19 received Ad26.COV2.S at low or high dose, single or two shots; about 5 received placebo; per-sample allocation not given. Collection of samples fell on day 63 after the first vaccine or placebo injection. Source: peripheral blood, taken in a trial of Ad26.COV2.S vaccine versus placebo. The TCR sequence derives from a person aged 18-65 years who received the Ad26.COV2.S COVID-19 vaccine or a placebo. The chain is built from TRBV24-1 and TRBJ2-5; D unclear. The CDR3 here is CATSDDSGVETQYF. In nucleotides, the CDR3 is TGTGCCACCAGTGACGATAGTGGGGTGGAGACCCAGTACTTC.